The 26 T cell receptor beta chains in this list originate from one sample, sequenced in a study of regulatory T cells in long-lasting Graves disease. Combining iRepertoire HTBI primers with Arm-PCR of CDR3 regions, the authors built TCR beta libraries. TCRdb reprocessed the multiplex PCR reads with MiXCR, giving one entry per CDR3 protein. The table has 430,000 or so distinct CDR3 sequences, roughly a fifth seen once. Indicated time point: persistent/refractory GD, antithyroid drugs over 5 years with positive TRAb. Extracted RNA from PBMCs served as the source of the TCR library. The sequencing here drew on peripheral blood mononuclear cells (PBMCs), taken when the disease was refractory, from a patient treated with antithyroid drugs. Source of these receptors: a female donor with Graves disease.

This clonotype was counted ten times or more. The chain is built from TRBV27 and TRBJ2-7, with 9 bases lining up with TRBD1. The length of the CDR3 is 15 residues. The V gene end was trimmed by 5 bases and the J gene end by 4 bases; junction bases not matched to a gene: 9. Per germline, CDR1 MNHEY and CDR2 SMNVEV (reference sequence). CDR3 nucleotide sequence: TGTGCCAGCAGTAAACAACCCGGGACAGGGTACGAGCAGTACTTC. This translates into CASSKQPGTGYEQYF.

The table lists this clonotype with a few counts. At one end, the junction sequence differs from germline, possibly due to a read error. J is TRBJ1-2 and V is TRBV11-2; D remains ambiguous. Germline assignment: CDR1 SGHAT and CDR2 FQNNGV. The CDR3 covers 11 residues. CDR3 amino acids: CASSLEGFPIF. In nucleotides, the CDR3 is TGTGCCAGCAGCTTAGAGGGGTTCCCCATCTTC.

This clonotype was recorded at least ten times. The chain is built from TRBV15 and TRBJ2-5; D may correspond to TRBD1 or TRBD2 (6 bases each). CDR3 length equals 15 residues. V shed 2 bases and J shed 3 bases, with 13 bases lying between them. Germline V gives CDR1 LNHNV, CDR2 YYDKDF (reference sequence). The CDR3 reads CATSRWGAIEETQYF. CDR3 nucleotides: TGTGCCACCAGCAGATGGGGGGCTATCGAAGAGACCCAGTACTTC.

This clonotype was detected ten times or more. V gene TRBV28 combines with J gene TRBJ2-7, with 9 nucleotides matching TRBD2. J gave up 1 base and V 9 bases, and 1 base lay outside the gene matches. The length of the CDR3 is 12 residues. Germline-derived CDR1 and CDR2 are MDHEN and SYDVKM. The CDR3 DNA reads TGTGCCAGTCTAGCGGGGTCCTACGAGCAGTACTTC. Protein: CASLAGSYEQYF. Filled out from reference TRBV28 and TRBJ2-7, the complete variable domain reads DVKVTQSSRYLVKRTGEKVFLECVQDMDHENMFWYRQDPGLGLRLIYFSYDVKMKEKGDIPEGYSVSREKKERFSLILESASTNQTSMYLCASLAGSYEQYFGPGTRLTVT.

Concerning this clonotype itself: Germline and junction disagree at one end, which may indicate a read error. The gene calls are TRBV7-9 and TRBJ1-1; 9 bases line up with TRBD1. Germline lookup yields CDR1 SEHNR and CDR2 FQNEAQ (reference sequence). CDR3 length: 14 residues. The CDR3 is CASSPRGGQGPSYF. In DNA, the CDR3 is TGTGCCAGCAGCCCAAGGGGCGGACAGGGGCCATCGTACTTT.

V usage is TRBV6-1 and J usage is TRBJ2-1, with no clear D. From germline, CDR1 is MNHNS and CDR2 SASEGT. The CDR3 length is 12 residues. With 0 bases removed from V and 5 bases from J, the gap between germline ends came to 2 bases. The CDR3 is CASSEANNEQFF. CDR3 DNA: TGTGCCAGCAGTGAAGCGAACAATGAGCAGTTCTTC.

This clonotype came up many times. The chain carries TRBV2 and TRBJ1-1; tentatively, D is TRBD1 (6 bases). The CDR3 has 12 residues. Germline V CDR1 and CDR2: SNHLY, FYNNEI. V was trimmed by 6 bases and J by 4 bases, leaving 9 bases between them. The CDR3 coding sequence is TGTGCCAGCAGGGTAGGGGGCACTGAAGCTTTCTTT. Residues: CASRVGGTEAFF.

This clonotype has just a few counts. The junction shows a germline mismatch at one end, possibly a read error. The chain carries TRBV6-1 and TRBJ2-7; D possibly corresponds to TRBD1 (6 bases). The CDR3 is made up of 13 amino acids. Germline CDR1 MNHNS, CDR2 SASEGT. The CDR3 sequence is CTSKTGPNYEQYF. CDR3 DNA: TGTACCAGCAAGACAGGTCCCAACTACGAGCAGTACTTC.

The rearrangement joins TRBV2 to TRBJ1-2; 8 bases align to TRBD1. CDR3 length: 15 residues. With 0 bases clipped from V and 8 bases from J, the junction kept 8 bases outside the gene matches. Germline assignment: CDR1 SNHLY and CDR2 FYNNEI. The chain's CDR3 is CASSEALQGARGYTF. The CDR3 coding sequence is TGTGCCAGCAGTGAAGCGCTTCAGGGGGCGCGCGGCTACACCTTC.

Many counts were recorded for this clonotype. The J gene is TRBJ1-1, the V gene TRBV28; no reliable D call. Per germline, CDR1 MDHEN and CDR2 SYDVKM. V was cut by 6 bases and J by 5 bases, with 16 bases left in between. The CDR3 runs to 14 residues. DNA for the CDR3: TGTGCCAGCAGACGCGGACTGGGAGCAACTGAAGCTTTCTTT. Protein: CASRRGLGATEAFF.

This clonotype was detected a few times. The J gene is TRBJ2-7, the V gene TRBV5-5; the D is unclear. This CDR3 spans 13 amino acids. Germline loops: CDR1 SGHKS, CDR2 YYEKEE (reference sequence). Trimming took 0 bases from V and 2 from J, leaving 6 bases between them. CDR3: CASSLGYTYEQYF. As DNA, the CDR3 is TGTGCCAGCAGCTTGGGTTATACCTACGAGCAGTACTTC.

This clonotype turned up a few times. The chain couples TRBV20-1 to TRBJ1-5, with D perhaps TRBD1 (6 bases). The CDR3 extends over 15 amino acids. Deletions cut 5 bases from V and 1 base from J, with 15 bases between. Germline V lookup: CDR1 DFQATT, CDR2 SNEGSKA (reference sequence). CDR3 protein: CSASRTALSNQPQHF. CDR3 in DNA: TGCAGTGCTTCGCGGACAGCCCTAAGCAATCAGCCCCAGCATTTT.

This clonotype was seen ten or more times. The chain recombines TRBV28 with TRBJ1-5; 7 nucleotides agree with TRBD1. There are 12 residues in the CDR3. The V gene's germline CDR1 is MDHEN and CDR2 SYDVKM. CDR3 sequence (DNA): TGTGCAGCCGGGACAGGCAATCAGCCCCAGCATTTT. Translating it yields CAAGTGNQPQHF.

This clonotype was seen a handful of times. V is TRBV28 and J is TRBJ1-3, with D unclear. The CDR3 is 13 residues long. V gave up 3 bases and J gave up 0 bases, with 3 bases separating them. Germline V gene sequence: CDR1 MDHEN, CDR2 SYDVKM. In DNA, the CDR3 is TGTGCCAGCAGTTTTCTCTCTGGAAACACCATATATTTT. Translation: CASSFLSGNTIYF.

CDR3 coding DNA: TGCAGTGCTACCCGGACTAGCAACTACGAGCAGTACTTC. Amino acids: CSATRTSNYEQYF. The chain is built from TRBV20-1 and TRBJ2-7, with 8 bases aligning to TRBD2. Germline V lookup: CDR1 DFQATT, CDR2 SNEGSKA (reference sequence). J gave up 3 bases and V 4 bases, and 5 bases lay outside the gene matches. This CDR3 is 13 amino acids long.

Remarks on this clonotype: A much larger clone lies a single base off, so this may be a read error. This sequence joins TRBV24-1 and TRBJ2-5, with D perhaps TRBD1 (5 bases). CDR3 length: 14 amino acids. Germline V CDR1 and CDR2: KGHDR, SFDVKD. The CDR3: CATSDFSREEAQYF. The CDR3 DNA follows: TGTGCCACCAGTGATTTTAGCAGGGAAGAGGCCCAGTACTTC.

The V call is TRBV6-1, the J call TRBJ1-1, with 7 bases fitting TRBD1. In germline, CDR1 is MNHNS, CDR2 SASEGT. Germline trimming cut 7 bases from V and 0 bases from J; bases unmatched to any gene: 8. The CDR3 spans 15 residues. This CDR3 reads CASTRFGTVNTEAFF. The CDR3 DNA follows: TGTGCCAGCACCCGATTCGGGACAGTGAACACTGAAGCTTTCTTT.

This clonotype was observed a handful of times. The CDR3 spells CSARDFRTANTGELFF. CDR3 in DNA: TGCAGTGCTAGAGATTTTAGGACTGCGAACACCGGGGAGCTGTTTTTT. The chain has TRBV20-1 and TRBJ2-2; TRBD2 is a possible D gene (5 bases). The CDR3 has 16 residues. CDR1 and CDR2 (germline): DFQATT, SNEGSKA (reference sequence). Trimming took off 0 bases at V and 0 bases at J, with 11 bases between the two ends.

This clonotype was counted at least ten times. CDR3 sequence reads: CATSRVTLRYQETQYF. The CDR3 DNA reads TGTGCCACCAGCAGAGTAACCTTGAGGTACCAAGAGACCCAGTACTTC. The gene calls are TRBV15 and TRBJ2-5, with D unresolved. This CDR3 region has 16 residues. Trimming stripped 1 base from V and 0 bases from J, with 12 bases between. Germline CDR1 and CDR2: LNHNV and YYDKDF (reference sequence).

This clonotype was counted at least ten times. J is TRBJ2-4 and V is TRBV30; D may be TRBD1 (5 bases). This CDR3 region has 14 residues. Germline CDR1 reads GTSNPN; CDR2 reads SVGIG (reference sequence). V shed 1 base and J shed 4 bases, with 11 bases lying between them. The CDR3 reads CAWSGTDSKNIQYF. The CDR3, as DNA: TGTGCCTGGAGTGGAACCGACAGTAAAAACATTCAGTACTTC.

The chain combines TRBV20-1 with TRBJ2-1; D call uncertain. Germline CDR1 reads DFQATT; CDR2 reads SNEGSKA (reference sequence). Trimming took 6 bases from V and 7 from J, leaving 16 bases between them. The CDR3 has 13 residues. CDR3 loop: CSATHDGVNEQFF. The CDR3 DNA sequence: TGCAGTGCGACTCATGATGGGGTAAATGAGCAGTTCTTC.

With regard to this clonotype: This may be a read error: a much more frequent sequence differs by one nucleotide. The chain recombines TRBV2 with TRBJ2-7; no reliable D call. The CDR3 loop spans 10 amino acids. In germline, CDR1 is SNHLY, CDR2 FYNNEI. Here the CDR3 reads CVSNGIEQYF. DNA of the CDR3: TGTGTCAGCAACGGCATCGAGCAGTACTTC. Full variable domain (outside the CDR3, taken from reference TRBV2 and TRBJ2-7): EPEVTQTPSHQVTQMGQEVILRCVPISNHLYFYWYRQILGQKVEFLVSFYNNEISEKSEIFDDQFSVERPDGSNFTLKIRSTKLEDSAMYFCVSNGIEQYFGPGTRLTVT.

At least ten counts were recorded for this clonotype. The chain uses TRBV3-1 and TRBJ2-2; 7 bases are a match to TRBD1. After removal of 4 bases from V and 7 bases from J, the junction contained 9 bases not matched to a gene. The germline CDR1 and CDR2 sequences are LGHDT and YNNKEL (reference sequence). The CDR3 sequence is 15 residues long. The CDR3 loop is CASSPPTGNGGELFF. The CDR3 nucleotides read TGTGCCAGCAGCCCACCGACAGGGAATGGCGGGGAGCTGTTTTTT. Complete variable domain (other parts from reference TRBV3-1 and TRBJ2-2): DTAVSQTPKYLVTQMGNDKSIKCEQNLGHDTMYWYKQDSKKFLKIMFSYNNKELIINETVPNRFSPKSPDKAHLNLHINSLELGDSAVYFCASSPPTGNGGELFFGEGSRLTVL.

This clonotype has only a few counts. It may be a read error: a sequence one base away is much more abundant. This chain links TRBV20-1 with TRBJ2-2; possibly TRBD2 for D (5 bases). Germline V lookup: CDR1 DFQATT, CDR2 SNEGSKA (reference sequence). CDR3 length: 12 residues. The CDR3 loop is CSASGNTRELFF. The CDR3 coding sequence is TGCAGTGCTAGCGGGAACACCAGGGAGCTGTTTTTT.

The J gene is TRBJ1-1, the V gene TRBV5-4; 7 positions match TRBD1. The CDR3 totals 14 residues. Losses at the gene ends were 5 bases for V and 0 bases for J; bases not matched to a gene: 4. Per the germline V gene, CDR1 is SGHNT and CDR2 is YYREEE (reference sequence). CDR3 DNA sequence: TGTGCCAGCAGGGAGACAGGGTTGAACACTGAAGCTTTCTTT. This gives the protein CASRETGLNTEAFF.

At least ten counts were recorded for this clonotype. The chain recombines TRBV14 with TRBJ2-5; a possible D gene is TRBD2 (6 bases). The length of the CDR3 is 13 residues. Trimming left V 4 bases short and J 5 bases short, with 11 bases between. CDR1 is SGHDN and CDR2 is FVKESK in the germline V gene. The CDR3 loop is CASSLIGGETQYF. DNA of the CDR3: TGTGCCAGCAGCCTCATTGGGGGGGAGACCCAGTACTTC.